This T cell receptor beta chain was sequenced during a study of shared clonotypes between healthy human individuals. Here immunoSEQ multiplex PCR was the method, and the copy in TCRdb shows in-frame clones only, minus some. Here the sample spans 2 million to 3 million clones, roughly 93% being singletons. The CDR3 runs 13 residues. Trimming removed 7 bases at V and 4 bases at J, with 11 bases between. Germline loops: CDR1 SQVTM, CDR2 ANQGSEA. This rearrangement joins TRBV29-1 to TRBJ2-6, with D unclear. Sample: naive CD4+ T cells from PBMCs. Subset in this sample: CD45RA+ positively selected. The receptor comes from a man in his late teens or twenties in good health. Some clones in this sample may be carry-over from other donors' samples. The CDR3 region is CSAHSNGANVLTF. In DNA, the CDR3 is TGCAGCGCCCACAGCAACGGGGCCAACGTCCTGACTTTC.